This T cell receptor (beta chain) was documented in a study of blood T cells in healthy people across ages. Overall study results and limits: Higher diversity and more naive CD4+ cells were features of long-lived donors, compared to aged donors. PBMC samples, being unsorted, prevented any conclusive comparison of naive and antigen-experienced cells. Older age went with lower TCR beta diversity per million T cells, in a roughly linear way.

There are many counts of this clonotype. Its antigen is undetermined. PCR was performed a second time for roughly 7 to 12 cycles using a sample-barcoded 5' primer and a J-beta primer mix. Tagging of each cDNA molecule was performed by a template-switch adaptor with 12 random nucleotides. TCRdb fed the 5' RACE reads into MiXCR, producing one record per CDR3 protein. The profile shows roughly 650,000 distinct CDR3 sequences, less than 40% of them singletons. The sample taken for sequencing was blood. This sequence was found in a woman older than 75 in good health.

The CDR3 DNA follows: TGTGCCAGCAGCCAAGATTGGGACAGGGGGGAGTATTTT. It is translated as CASSQDWDRGEYF. This rearrangement joins TRBV3-1 to TRBJ2-3; 11 nucleotides match TRBD1. The CDR3 is 13 residues long. Trimming took 0 bases from V and 13 from J; bases not matched to a gene: 3. Germline CDR1 LGHDT, CDR2 YNNKEL (reference sequence).